The T cell receptor (beta chain) described here comes from a study of blood T cell repertoires in COVID-19. The CDR3 consists of 15 residues. Germline V CDR1 and CDR2: MGHRA, YSYEKL. V was shortened by 1 base and J by 5 bases, with 11 bases between the two germline ends. This table comes from immunoSEQ multiplex PCR, and its TCRdb copy is limited to in-frame clones, with some not included. The data contain fewer than 600,000 clones, 89% of them seen just once; the ten biggest clones take up approximately 0.9%. The source material was peripheral blood. The chain recombines TRBV4-1 with TRBJ1-4; no clear D gene. The sequence derives from a man in his late teens or twenties with COVID-19, enrolled during active disease. CDR3 sequence (DNA): TGCGCCAGCAGCCAAGGACTCCTTTTAAATGAAAAACTGTTTTTT. It specifies CASSQGLLLNEKLFF.